Described below is a single T cell receptor beta chain sequence and its context. The data stem from a study of blood T cell repertoires in COVID-19. As for the study in general: PBMCs, B-cell-depleted T cells, or T cells provided the cDNA or gDNA that made up the material.

TCRdb's table, derived via immunoSEQ multiplex PCR, lists solely in-frame clones and lacks some. The data hold around 100,000 clones, with approximately 87% observed a single time. The receptor was derived from a man aged 45-65 years with acute or convalescent COVID-19. Sequenced input: peripheral blood.

CDR3 region: CASKLQGSNTEAFF. As DNA, the CDR3 is TGCGCCAGCAAACTACAGGGATCGAACACTGAAGCTTTCTTT. The V gene is TRBV5-1, the J gene TRBJ1-1; the D gene is possibly TRBD1 (6 bases). V was cut by 6 bases and J by 1 base, with 13 bases left in between. Germline CDR1 reads SGHRS; CDR2 reads YFSETQ. The CDR3 covers 14 residues.